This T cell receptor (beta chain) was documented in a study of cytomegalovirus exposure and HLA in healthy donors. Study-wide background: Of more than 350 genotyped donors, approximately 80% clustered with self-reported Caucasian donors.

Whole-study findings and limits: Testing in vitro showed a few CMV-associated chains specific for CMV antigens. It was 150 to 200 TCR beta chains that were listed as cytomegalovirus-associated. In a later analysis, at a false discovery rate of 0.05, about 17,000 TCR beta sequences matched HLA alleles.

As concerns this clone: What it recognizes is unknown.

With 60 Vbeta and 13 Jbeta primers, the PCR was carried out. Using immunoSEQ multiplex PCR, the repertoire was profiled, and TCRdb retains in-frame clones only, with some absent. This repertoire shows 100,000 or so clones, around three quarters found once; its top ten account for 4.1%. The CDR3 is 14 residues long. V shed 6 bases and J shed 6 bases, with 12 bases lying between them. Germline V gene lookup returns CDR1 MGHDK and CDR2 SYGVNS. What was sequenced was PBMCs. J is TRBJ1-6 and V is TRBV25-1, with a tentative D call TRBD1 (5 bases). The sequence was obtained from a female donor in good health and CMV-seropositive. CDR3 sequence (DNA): TGTGCCAGCAGAAGTGAGACAGCTAATTCACCCCTCCACTTT. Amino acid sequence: CASRSETANSPLHF.